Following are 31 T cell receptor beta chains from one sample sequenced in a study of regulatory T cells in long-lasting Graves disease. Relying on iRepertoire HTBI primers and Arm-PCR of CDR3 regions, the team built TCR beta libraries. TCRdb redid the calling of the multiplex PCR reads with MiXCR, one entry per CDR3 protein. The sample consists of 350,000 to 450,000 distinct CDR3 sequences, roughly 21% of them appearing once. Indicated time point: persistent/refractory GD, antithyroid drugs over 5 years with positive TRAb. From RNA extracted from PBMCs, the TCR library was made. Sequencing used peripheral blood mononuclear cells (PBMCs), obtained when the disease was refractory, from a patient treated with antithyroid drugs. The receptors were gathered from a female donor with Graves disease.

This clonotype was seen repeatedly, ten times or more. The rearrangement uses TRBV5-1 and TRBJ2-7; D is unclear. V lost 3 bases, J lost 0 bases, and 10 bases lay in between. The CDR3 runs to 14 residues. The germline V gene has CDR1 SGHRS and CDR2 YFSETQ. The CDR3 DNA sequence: TGCGCCAGCAGCTCGGCCTCTAGCTCCTACGAGCAGTACTTC. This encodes CASSSASSSYEQYF. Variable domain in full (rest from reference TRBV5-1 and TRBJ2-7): KAGVTQTPRYLIKTRGQQVTLSCSPISGHRSVSWYQQTPGQGLQFLFEYFSETQRNKGNFPGRFSGRQFSNSRSEMNVSTLELGDSALYLCASSSASSSYEQYFGPGTRLTVT.

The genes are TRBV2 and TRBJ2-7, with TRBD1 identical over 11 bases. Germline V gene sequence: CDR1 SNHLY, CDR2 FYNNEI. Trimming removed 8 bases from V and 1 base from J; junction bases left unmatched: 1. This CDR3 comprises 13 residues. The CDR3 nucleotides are TGTGCCAGCCGGGACAGGGGGTCCTACGAGCAGTACTTC. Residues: CASRDRGSYEQYF.

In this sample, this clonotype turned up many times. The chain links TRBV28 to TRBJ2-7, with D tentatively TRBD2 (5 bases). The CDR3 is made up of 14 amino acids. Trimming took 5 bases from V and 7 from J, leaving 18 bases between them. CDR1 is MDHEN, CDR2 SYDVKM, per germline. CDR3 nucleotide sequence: TGTGCCAGCAGTACATCGGAGGAGACGGAGGAGCAGTACTTC. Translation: CASSTSEETEEQYF.

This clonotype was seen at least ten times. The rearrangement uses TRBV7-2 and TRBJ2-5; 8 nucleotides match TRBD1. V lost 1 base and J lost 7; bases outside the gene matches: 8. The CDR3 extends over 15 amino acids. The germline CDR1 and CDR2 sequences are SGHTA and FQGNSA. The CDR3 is CASSLDPGGAGTQYF. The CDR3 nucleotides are TGTGCCAGCAGCTTAGACCCAGGGGGCGCTGGGACCCAGTACTTC.

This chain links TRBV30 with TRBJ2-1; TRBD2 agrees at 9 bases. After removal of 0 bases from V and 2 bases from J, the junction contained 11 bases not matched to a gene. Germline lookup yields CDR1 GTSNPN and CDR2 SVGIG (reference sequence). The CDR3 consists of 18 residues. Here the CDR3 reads CAWSVREWREGPYNEQFF. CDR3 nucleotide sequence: TGTGCCTGGAGTGTACGGGAGTGGCGGGAGGGCCCCTACAATGAGCAGTTCTTC.

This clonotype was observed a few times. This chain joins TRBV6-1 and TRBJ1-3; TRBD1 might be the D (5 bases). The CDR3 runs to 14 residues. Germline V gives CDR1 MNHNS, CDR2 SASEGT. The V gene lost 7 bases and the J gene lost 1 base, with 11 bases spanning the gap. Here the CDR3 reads CASKTGGSGNTIYF. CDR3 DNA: TGTGCCAGCAAGACCGGGGGTTCTGGAAACACCATATATTTT.

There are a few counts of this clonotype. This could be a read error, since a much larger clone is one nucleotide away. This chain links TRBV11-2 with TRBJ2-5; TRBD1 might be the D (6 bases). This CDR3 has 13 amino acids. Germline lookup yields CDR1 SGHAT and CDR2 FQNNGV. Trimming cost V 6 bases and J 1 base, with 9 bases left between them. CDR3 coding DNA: TGTGCCAGCAGGGGACATGTCCAAGAGACCCAGTACTTC. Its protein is CASRGHVQETQYF.

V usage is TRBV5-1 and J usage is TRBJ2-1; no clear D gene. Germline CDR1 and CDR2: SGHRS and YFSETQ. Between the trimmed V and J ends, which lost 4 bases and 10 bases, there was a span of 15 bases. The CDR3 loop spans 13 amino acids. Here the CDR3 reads CASSPPLVGEQFF. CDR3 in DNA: TGCGCCAGCAGCCCCCCCCTGGTGGGGGAGCAGTTCTTC.

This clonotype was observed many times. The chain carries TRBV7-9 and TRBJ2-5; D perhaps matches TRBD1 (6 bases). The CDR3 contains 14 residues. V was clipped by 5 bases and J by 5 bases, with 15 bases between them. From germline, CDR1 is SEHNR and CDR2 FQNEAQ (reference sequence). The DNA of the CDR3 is TGTGCCAGCAGCCGGGACAACTTACGGGAGACCCAGTACTTC. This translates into CASSRDNLRETQYF.

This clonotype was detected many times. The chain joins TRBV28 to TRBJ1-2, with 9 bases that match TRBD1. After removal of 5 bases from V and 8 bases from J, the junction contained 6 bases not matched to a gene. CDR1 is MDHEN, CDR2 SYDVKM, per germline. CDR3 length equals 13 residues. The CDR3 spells CASSQDRGGGYTF. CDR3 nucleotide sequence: TGTGCCAGCAGTCAGGACAGGGGAGGGGGCTACACCTTC.

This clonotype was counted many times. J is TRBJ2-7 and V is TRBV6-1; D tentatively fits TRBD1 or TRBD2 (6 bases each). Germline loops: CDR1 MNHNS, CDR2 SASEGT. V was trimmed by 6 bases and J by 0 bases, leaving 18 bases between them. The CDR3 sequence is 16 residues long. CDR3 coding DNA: TGTGCCAGCAGCTCAGGTTGGGGGGCGAGCTCCTACGAGCAGTACTTC. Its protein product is CASSSGWGASSYEQYF.

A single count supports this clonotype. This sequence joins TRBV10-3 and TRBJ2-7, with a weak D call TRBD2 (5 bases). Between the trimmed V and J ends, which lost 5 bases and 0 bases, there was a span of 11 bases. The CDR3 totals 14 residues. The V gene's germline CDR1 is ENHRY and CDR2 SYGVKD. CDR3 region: CAISFRDSSYEQYF. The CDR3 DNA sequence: TGTGCCATCAGTTTCCGGGATAGCTCCTACGAGCAGTACTTC.

The CDR3 spells CASSSLVTLYEQYF. The CDR3 bases are TGTGCCAGCAGCTCCCTAGTGACTCTCTACGAGCAGTACTTC. The V gene is TRBV7-9, the J gene TRBJ2-7, with unresolved D. Per the germline V gene, CDR1 is SEHNR and CDR2 is FQNEAQ (reference sequence). The V end was cut by 4 bases, the J end by 3 bases, with 13 bases between. The CDR3 covers 14 residues.

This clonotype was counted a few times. The CDR3 nucleotides read TGCGCCAGCAGCCTACGGTTGGGGGCGAACACCGGGGAGCTGTTTTTT. This gives the protein CASSLRLGANTGELFF. The rearrangement links TRBV5-1 to TRBJ2-2; D may match TRBD1 or TRBD2 (5 bases each). V lost 4 bases and J 0 bases, leaving 13 bases between the germline ends. In germline, CDR1 is SGHRS, CDR2 YFSETQ. There are 16 residues in the CDR3.

Here the CDR3 reads CASSASRGGNSPLHF. CDR3 coding DNA: TGTGCCAGCAGCGCAAGCAGGGGAGGGAATTCACCCCTCCACTTT. The chain recombines TRBV7-9 with TRBJ1-6; tentatively, D is TRBD1 (6 bases). Germline lookup yields CDR1 SEHNR and CDR2 FQNEAQ (reference sequence). There are 15 residues in the CDR3. V was pared by 5 bases and J by 7 bases, with 15 bases between.

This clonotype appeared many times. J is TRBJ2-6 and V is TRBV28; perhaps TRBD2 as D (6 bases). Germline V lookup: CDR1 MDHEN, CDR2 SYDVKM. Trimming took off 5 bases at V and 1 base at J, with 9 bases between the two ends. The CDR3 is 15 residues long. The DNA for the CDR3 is TGTGCCAGCAGTCGGGGGTGGTCTGGGGCCAACGTCCTGACTTTC. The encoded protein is CASSRGWSGANVLTF.

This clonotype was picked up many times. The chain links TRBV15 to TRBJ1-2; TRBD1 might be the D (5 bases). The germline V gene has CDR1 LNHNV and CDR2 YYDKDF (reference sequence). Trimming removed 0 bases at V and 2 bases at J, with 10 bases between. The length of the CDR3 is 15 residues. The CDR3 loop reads CATSRDLQDNYGYTF. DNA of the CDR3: TGTGCCACCAGCAGAGATTTACAGGACAACTATGGCTACACCTTC.

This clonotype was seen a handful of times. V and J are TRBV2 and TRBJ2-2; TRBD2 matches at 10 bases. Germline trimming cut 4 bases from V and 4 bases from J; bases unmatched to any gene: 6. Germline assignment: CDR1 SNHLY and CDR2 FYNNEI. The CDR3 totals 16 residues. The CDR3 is CASSAKLAGPTGELFF. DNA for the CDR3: TGTGCCAGCAGTGCAAAACTAGCGGGACCCACCGGGGAGCTGTTTTTT.

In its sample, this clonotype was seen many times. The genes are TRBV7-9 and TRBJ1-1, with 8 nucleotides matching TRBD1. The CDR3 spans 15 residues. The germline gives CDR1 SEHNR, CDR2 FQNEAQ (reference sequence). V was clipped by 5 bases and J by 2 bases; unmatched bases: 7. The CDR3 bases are TGTGCCAGCAGCACGGGGACAGGTGCTAACACTGAAGCTTTCTTT. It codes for CASSTGTGANTEAFF.

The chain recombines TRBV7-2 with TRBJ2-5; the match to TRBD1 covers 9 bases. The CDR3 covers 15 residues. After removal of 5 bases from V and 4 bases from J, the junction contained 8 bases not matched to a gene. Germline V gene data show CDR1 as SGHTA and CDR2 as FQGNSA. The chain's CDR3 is CASSPGQGRGETQYF. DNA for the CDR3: TGTGCCAGCAGCCCGGGACAGGGAAGGGGAGAGACCCAGTACTTC.

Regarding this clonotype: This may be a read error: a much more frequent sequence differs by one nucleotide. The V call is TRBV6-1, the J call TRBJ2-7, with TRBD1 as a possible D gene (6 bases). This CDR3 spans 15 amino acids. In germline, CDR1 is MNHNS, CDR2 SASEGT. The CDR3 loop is CASSERRQVVYEQHF. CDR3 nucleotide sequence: TGTGCCAGCAGTGAAAGGAGACAGGTTGTGTACGAGCAGCACTTC.

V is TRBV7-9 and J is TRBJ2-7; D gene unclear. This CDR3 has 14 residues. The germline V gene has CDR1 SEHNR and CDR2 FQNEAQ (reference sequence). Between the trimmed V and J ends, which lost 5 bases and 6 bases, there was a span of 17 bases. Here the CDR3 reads CASSPAVLTGEQYF. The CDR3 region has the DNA TGTGCCAGCAGCCCGGCGGTCCTGACGGGCGAGCAGTACTTC.

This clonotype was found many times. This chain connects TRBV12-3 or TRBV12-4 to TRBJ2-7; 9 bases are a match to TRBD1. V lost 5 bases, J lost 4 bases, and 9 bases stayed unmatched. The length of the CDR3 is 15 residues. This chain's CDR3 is CASSGTGNMVYEQYF. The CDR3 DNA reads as TGTGCCAGCAGTGGGACAGGGAATATGGTGTACGAGCAGTACTTC.

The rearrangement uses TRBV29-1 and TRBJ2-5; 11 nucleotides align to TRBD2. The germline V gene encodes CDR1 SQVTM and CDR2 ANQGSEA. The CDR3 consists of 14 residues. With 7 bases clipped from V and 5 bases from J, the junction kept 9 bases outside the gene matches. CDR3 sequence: CSADLSSGRETQYF. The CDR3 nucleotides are TGCAGCGCTGACCTCTCTAGCGGGAGGGAGACCCAGTACTTC. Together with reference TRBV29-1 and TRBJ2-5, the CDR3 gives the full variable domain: SAVISQKPSRDICQRGTSLTIQCQVDSQVTMMFWYRQQPGQSLTLIATANQGSEATYESGFVIDKFPISRPNLTFSTLTVSNMSPEDSSIYLCSADLSSGRETQYFGPGTRLLVL.

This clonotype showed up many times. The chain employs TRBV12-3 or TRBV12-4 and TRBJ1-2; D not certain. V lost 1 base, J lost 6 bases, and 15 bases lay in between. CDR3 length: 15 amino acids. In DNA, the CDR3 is TGTGCCAGCAGTTTAGGACTAGCAGGCAGTGATGGCTACACCTTC. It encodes CASSLGLAGSDGYTF.

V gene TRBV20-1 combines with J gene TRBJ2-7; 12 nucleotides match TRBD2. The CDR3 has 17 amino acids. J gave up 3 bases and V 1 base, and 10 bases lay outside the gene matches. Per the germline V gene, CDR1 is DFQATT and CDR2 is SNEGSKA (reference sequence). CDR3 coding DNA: TGCAGTGCTAGAGGTTGGGCTAGCGGGAGGGCCCTCTACGAGCAGTACTTC. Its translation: CSARGWASGRALYEQYF.

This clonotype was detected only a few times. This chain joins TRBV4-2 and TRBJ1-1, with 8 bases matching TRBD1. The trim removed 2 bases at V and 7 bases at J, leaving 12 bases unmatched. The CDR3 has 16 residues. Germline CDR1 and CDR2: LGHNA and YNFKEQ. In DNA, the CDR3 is TGTGCCAGCAGCCAATTCCACAGACAGGGGCTAAGTGAAGCTTTCTTT. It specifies CASSQFHRQGLSEAFF.

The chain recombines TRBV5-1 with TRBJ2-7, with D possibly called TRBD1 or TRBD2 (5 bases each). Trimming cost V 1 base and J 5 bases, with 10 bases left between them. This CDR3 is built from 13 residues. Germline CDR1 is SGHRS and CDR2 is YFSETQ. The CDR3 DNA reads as TGCGCCAGCAGCTTGTTTACGGGGCACGAGCAGTACTTC. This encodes CASSLFTGHEQYF.

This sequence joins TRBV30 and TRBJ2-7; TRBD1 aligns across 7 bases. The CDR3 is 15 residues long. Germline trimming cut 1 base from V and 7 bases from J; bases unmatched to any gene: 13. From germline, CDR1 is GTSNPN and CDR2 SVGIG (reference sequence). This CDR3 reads CAWSESWETGREQYF. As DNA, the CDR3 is TGTGCCTGGAGTGAATCCTGGGAGACAGGGCGGGAGCAGTACTTC.

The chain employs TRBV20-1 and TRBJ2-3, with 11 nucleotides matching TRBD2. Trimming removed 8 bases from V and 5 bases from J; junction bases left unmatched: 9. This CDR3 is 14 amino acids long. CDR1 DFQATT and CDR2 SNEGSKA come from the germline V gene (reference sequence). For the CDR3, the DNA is TGCAGTTCGGAACTAGCGGGAGCGGGAGATACGCAGTATTTT. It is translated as CSSELAGAGDTQYF.

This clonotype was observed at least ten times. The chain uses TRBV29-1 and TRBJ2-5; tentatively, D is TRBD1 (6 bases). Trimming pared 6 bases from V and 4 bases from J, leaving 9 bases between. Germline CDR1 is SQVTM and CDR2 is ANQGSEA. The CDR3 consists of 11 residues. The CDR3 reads CSVLTGETQYF. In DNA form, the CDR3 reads TGCAGCGTCCTGACAGGAGAGACCCAGTACTTC.